Each of the 6 T cell receptor beta chains below was sequenced from the same sample in a study of blood T cells in healthy people across ages. With a J-beta primer mix and a sample-barcoded 5' primer, a second PCR ran 7 to 11 cycles. TCRdb recomputed calls from the 5' RACE reads with MiXCR, one row per CDR3 protein. The sample lists approximately 1.5 million distinct CDR3 sequences, 40% to 45% seen once, with about 4% in the top ten. The sequenced sample consisted of blood. These receptors were obtained from a woman under 30 in good health.

The CDR3 loop reads CASSPFFISGSTYNEQFF. For the CDR3, the DNA is TGCGCCAGCAGCCCCTTCTTCATTAGCGGGAGTACCTACAATGAGCAGTTCTTC. V is TRBV4-3 and J is TRBJ2-1; TRBD2 matches at 9 bases. The CDR3 length is 18 residues. Germline V gene sequence: CDR1 LGHNA, CDR2 YSLEER. The V segment lost 4 bases and the J segment 2 bases; nucleotides outside the gene matches: 12.

The CDR3 nucleotides read TGCAGCGTCGAAACCGGGACGGAGACCCAGTACTTC. Its translation: CSVETGTETQYF. This chain uses TRBV29-1 with TRBJ2-5; D may correspond to TRBD1 or TRBD2 (5 bases each). This CDR3 has 12 amino acids. Germline V gene lookup returns CDR1 SQVTM and CDR2 ANQGSEA. Trimming stripped 6 bases from V and 5 bases from J, with 13 bases between.

This clonotype has only a few counts. V and J are TRBV9 and TRBJ1-2; D is unresolved. The CDR3 spans 16 residues. Trimming took off 7 bases at V and 6 bases at J, with 25 bases between the two ends. Germline V lookup: CDR1 SGDLS, CDR2 YYNGEE. The CDR3 DNA is TGTGCCAGCTCACCCTTCACGACTCCGGCAGGTCATGGCTACACCTTC. Amino acid sequence: CASSPFTTPAGHGYTF.

The chain links TRBV28 to TRBJ1-2; TRBD1 aligns across 9 bases. The CDR3 has 14 residues. The germline V gene encodes CDR1 MDHEN and CDR2 SYDVKM. Unmatched junction bases numbered 14, after V lost 10 bases and J lost 8 bases. The CDR3 nucleotides are TGTGCCATCTCGGCCACAGGGGGCGCGGAAGGCTACACCTTC. Residues: CAISATGGAEGYTF.

The rearrangement links TRBV7-6 to TRBJ2-7; TRBD1 matches at 8 bases. This CDR3 is built from 18 residues. Germline-derived CDR1 and CDR2 are SGHVS and FNYEAQ. Losses at the gene ends were 2 bases for V and 1 base for J; bases not matched to a gene: 13. In DNA, the CDR3 is TGTGCCAGCAGCTTACGGTTAGGTGCAGGGGGCAAATCCTACGAGCAGTACTTC. Amino acid sequence: CASSLRLGAGGKSYEQYF.

Concerning this clonotype: A much larger clone lies a single base off, so this may be a read error. This sequence joins TRBV4-2 and TRBJ2-3, with TRBD2 matching 9 bases. The germline CDR1 and CDR2 sequences are LGHNA and YNFKEQ. V shed 1 base and J 2 bases; nucleotides not matched to a gene: 4. The CDR3 is made up of 16 amino acids. The CDR3, as DNA: TGTGCCAGCAGCCAAGCCGGGACTAGCACCACAGATACGCAGTATTTT. Translating gives CASSQAGTSTTDTQYF.